The 20 T cell receptor beta chains presented below share a single source sample, sequenced in a study of blood T cell repertoires in COVID-19. The protocol was immunoSEQ multiplex PCR, while the TCRdb copy is restricted to in-frame clones and leaves out a portion. The table includes about 120,000 clones, about four fifths detected once. The sequencing sample was made of PBMCs or T cells enriched from blood (not recorded which). The receptor source for this set is a woman aged 30 to 39 who had recovered from COVID-19.

The CDR3 DNA reads TGTGCCAGCAGTGCCACCACAGGGCGGAGTGGCTACACCTTC. This encodes CASSATTGRSGYTF. The chain carries TRBV27 and TRBJ1-2; a possible D gene is TRBD1 (6 bases). This CDR3 has 14 residues. Germline loops: CDR1 MNHEY, CDR2 SMNVEV (reference sequence). V was clipped by 5 bases and J by 7 bases, with 17 bases between them.

V and J are TRBV28 and TRBJ1-6; the match to TRBD1 covers 9 bases. Germline CDR1 and CDR2: MDHEN and SYDVKM. The CDR3 contains 16 residues. V shed 7 bases, J shed 9 bases, and the junction held 13 bases outside the gene matches. The DNA for the CDR3 is TGTGCCAGCATAGACAGGGGGTATAGGTGGGGTTCACCCCTCCACTTT. Protein product: CASIDRGYRWGSPLHF.

Only one count was recorded for this clone. This chain connects TRBV4-3 to TRBJ2-1; 7 nucleotides agree with TRBD1. CDR3 size: 15 residues. Trimming took 0 bases from V and 7 from J; bases not matched to a gene: 6. Germline V CDR1 and CDR2: LGHNA, YSLEER. Here the CDR3 reads CASSQDGRGTNEQFF. The CDR3 nucleotides read TGCGCCAGCAGCCAAGATGGCAGGGGGACGAATGAGCAGTTCTTC.

DNA for the CDR3: TGTGCCAGCAGTCCCCTAGCGTATTACAATGAGCAGTTCTTC. Translation: CASSPLAYYNEQFF. The chain couples TRBV28 to TRBJ2-1; TRBD2 is a possible D gene (6 bases). CDR3 length equals 14 residues. V was trimmed by 5 bases and J by 4 bases, leaving 12 bases between them. Germline assignment: CDR1 MDHEN and CDR2 SYDVKM.

V and J are TRBV15 and TRBJ1-1; 9 bases line up with TRBD1. The junction had 9 bases not matched to a gene; V was cut back by 6 bases and J by 4 bases. The germline V gene has CDR1 LNHNV and CDR2 YYDKDF (reference sequence). This CDR3 has 15 residues. The CDR3 spells CATRAHRGRITEAFF. CDR3 nucleotides: TGTGCCACCAGGGCTCACAGGGGGCGGATCACTGAAGCTTTCTTT.

This clone was detected many times. The V gene is TRBV5-4, the J gene TRBJ2-7, with 9 positions matching TRBD2. Germline values: CDR1 SGHNT, CDR2 YYREEE (reference sequence). V lost 0 bases, J lost 6 bases, and 10 bases stayed unmatched. This CDR3 has 16 residues. The CDR3 sequence is CASSLAVAGGYGEQYF. For the CDR3, the DNA is TGTGCCAGCAGCTTGGCCGTGGCGGGAGGGTATGGCGAGCAGTACTTC.

This sequence joins TRBV6-6 and TRBJ2-7, with TRBD2 matching over 9 bases. Germline assignment: CDR1 MNHNY and CDR2 SVGAGI (reference sequence). J lost 4 bases, V lost 5 bases, and 9 bases had no gene match. This CDR3 is 15 amino acids long. CDR3 sequence: CASSPELAGFYEQYF. CDR3 in DNA: TGTGCCAGCAGTCCTGAACTAGCGGGTTTTTACGAGCAGTACTTC.

CDR3 sequence (DNA): TGTGCCAGTAGTATAGTCTGGAACACTGAAGCTTTCTTT. Its protein product is CASSIVWNTEAFF. V gene TRBV19 combines with J gene TRBJ1-1; unclear D gene. This CDR3 is 13 amino acids long. CDR1 and CDR2 (germline): LNHDA, SQIVND (reference sequence). V lost 1 base and J lost 1, with 4 bases in between.

The rearrangement joins TRBV6-2 or TRBV6-3 to TRBJ2-5, with D uncertain. The CDR3 extends over 13 amino acids. From germline, CDR1 is MNHEY and CDR2 SVGEGT. The germline V and J ends were trimmed by 0 bases and 5 bases, with 7 bases remaining between them. The CDR3 reads CASSYSRWETQYF. The DNA for the CDR3 is TGTGCCAGCAGTTACTCGAGGTGGGAGACCCAGTACTTC.

The chain is built from TRBV29-1 and TRBJ1-1, with 10 bases fitting TRBD1. Unmatched junction bases numbered 9, after V lost 0 bases and J lost 5 bases. Germline CDR1 SQVTM, CDR2 ANQGSEA. This CDR3 comprises 16 residues. CDR3 coding DNA: TGCAGCGTTGAAGATCTGGGAGGACAGGGGGGGACTGAAGCTTTCTTT. Protein: CSVEDLGGQGGTEAFF.

The gene calls are TRBV7-9 and TRBJ1-4; D gene uncertain. Germline V CDR1 and CDR2: SEHNR, FQNEAQ (reference sequence). The length of the CDR3 is 18 residues. The V and J ends lost 1 base and 3 bases respectively, with 18 bases between them. The CDR3 is CASSLGRFNWRANEKLFF. Here the CDR3 DNA reads TGTGCCAGCAGCTTAGGGCGTTTTAATTGGAGGGCTAATGAAAAACTGTTTTTT.

This clone was found a few times. The chain links TRBV18 to TRBJ2-7, with 7 bases fitting TRBD1. Trimming cost V 3 bases and J 1 base; bases outside gene matches: 6. The CDR3 is 15 residues long. The V gene's germline CDR1 is KGHSH and CDR2 LQKENI. CDR3 DNA: TGTGCCAGCTCACCGACAGGGCTTCGGTCCTACGAGCAGTACTTC. This translates into CASSPTGLRSYEQYF.

This rearrangement joins TRBV24-1 to TRBJ1-2; 9 nucleotides line up with TRBD1. The CDR3 length is 14 residues. V gave up 4 bases and J gave up 6 bases; unmatched junction bases: 5. CDR1 is KGHDR and CDR2 is SFDVKD in the germline V gene. The CDR3 sequence: CATSDPGQGDGYTF. In DNA, the CDR3 is TGTGCCACCAGTGACCCGGGACAGGGAGATGGCTACACCTTC.

This rearrangement joins TRBV5-5 to TRBJ2-7; D possibly corresponds to TRBD1 (5 bases). CDR3 size: 15 residues. Germline CDR1 and CDR2: SGHKS and YYEKEE (reference sequence). V was pared by 0 bases and J by 0 bases, with 10 bases between. The CDR3 here is CASSLVTASSYEQYF. CDR3 DNA: TGTGCCAGCAGCTTGGTGACAGCTAGCTCCTACGAGCAGTACTTC. The complete variable domain, with remaining parts taken from reference TRBV5-5 and TRBJ2-7, reads DAGVTQSPTHLIKTRGQQVTLRCSPISGHKSVSWYQQVLGQGPQFIFQYYEKEERGRGNFPDRFSARQFPNYSSELNVNALLLGDSALYLCASSLVTASSYEQYFGPGTRLTVT.

The CDR3 sequence is CASSPGSHETQYF. CDR3 bases: TGTGCCAGCTCACCAGGGAGTCATGAGACCCAGTACTTC. This chain uses TRBV18 with TRBJ2-5; a weak D match, TRBD2 (5 bases). CDR1 is KGHSH and CDR2 is LQKENI in the germline V gene. The CDR3 is 13 residues long. V lost 2 bases to trimming and J lost 5 bases, with 9 bases between them.

The chain joins TRBV5-5 to TRBJ2-1, with TRBD2 matching 9 bases. The junction had 7 bases not matched to a gene; V was cut back by 5 bases and J by 4 bases. The CDR3 is 15 residues long. The germline CDR1 and CDR2 sequences are SGHKS and YYEKEE (reference sequence). CDR3 in amino acids: CASSYRLAAYNEQFF. CDR3 in DNA: TGTGCCAGCAGTTACCGACTAGCGGCGTACAATGAGCAGTTCTTC.

The chain recombines TRBV3-1 (or the pseudogene TRBV3-2) with TRBJ2-1; 12 nucleotides match TRBD2. This CDR3 region has 16 residues. J gave up 8 bases and V 3 bases, and 8 bases lay outside the gene matches. Germline CDR1 reads LGHDT; CDR2 reads YNNKEL (reference sequence). CDR3: CASSHQTSGSFDEQFF. The CDR3 DNA reads as TGTGCCAGCAGCCACCAGACTAGCGGGAGTTTCGATGAGCAGTTCTTC.

This chain links TRBV29-1 with TRBJ2-7; a weak D match, TRBD2 (6 bases). The CDR3 length is 12 residues. V was shortened by 6 bases and J by 6 bases, with 15 bases between the two germline ends. Germline V gene sequence: CDR1 SQVTM, CDR2 ANQGSEA. The CDR3 sequence is CSVVIGGFEQYF. CDR3 coding DNA: TGCAGCGTCGTGATTGGAGGGTTCGAGCAGTACTTC.

This chain uses TRBV24-1 with TRBJ2-1, with 7 bases aligning to TRBD2. Per the germline V gene, CDR1 is KGHDR and CDR2 is SFDVKD. This CDR3 is 15 amino acids long. Trimming took 6 bases from V and 5 from J; bases not matched to a gene: 9. As DNA, the CDR3 is TGTGCCACCAGTAGCGGGGTCGCCTTCAACAATGAGCAGTTCTTC. Its translation: CATSSGVAFNNEQFF.

The chain joins TRBV4-1 to TRBJ2-7; D ambiguous. Germline values: CDR1 MGHRA, CDR2 YSYEKL. Trimming removed 6 bases from V and 0 bases from J, with 18 bases in between. CDR3 size: 16 residues. This chain's CDR3 is CASSEGTRRSSYEQYF. In DNA form, the CDR3 reads TGCGCCAGCAGTGAAGGCACTCGACGGAGCTCCTACGAGCAGTACTTC.